This T cell receptor beta chain was sequenced for a study of tumor and adjacent non-tumor tissue in lung cancer. Study details: There were about twelve adenocarcinoma, a couple of squamous cell carcinoma and 1 small cell lung cancer cases.

Ten or more counts support this clonotype. Its antigen is not known. TCRbeta libraries were built with three rounds of nested PCR, modified from ARM-PCR. Using its own MiXCR run on the multiplex PCR reads, TCRdb lists one record per CDR3 protein. This sample has more than 85,000 distinct CDR3 sequences, with roughly 74% found just once. The template was RNA from unsorted bulk tissue. This CDR3 spans 15 amino acids. V was pared by 2 bases and J by 0 bases, with 11 bases between. The germline CDR1 and CDR2 sequences are MNHNY and SVGAGI (reference sequence). Overall study results and limits: Tumor TCR diversity, when higher, was linked to shorter survival. Compared with tumor, normal lung showed significantly lower TCR diversity. Tumor repertoires had a smaller top 100 clone share than normal lung.

The sample comprised lung tumor tissue. The chain links TRBV6-6 to TRBJ2-7; tentatively, D is TRBD1 or TRBD2 (5 bases each). This clonotype was obtained from a woman aged 55-70 years with non-small cell lung cancer. The CDR3 region is CASSYRDGSSYEQYF. CDR3 bases: TGTGCCAGCAGTTACCGGGACGGAAGCTCCTACGAGCAGTACTTC.